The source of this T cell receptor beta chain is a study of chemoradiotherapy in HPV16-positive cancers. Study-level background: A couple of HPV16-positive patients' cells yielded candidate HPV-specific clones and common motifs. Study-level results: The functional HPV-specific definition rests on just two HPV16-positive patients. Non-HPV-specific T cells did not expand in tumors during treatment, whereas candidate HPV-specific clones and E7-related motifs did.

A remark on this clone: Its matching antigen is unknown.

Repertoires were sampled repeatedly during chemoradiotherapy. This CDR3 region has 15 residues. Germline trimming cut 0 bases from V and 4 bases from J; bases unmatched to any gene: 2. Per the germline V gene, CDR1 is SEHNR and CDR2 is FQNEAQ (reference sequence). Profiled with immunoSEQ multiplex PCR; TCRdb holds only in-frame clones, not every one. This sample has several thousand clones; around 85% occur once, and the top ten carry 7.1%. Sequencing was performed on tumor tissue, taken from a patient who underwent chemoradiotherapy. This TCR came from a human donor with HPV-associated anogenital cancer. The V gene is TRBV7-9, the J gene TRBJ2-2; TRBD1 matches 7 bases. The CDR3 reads CASSLAAGGTGELFF. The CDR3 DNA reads TGTGCCAGCAGCTTAGCGGCAGGGGGCACCGGGGAGCTGTTTTTT.